The entry below gives a single T cell receptor beta chain sequence along with its context. The antigen this receptor binds is unknown. Per-base quality was not reported, and no clone a single base away is much larger than it. This entry is derived from a study of neurological immune-mediated disorders (dated by TCRdb to between 2018 and 2021). Study-wide context: Using UMI-based sequencing, the study compared peripheral blood TCR-beta repertoires from patients with HTLV-I-associated myelopathy (HAM/TSP), patients with multiple sclerosis, and healthy controls. Longitudinal samples, technical triplicates and paired sorted CD4+ and CD8+ T-cell subsets, alongside PBMC samples, were included among the approximately 99 TCR-beta libraries. Of the roughly 68 subjects in the cohort, about 14 were HAM/TSP patients, some 34 were multiple sclerosis patients, and around 20 were healthy controls.

The germline V gene sets CDR1 to SGHRS and CDR2 to YFSETQ. V lost 4 bases and J lost 4 bases, and the count of bases not matched to a germline gene is 3. The CDR3 runs 15 residues from the cysteine to the phenylalanine. Here the CDR3 DNA is all that survives: 45 bases in frame from base 1. cDNA synthesis used template-switch 5'RACE with a primer carrying a 10-nucleotide random unique molecular identifier tagging each TCR transcript. Over 170 million TCR-beta sequences, covering 15-18 subjects, were produced in each sequencing run. The RNeasy kit was used to extract total RNA. Using the KAPA Real-time Library Amplification kit, TCR-beta VDJ regions were amplified with primers for the TCR constant region and the 5'RACE anchor. Sample indexes and Illumina adaptors were added in a first PCR, and a second PCR then increased library yield. After Ampure bead purification, the TCR product of roughly 650 bp was size-selected on a 2% E-gel SizeSelection system. Before pooling, libraries had their quality checked on a Bioanalyzer, their concentration measured with Qubit, and their quantity determined with the Kapa Library Quantification kit. Libraries were sequenced paired-end 2 x 150 bp on an Illumina HiSeq 2500. To increase sequence diversity, roughly 25-31% phiX was spiked into each library pool. Concerning the study's data processing: Quality-filtered reads were processed with the UMI-based MiGEC pipeline, which removed over 75% of raw TCR sequences during error correction. VDJ genes were aligned to IMGT germline references, and clonotypes were defined by unique CDR3 amino acid sequence plus V-J genes. Clonal expansion, Shannon diversity and CDR3 relatedness (CalcPairwiseDistances, ClusterSamples) were evaluated with VDJtools, and phylogenetic trees were built with CLCbio workbench. Clones with at least 8 unique UMIs were defined as expanded, with this threshold being based on coefficient-of-variation modelling across technical triplicates. TCRdb applied fastp at Q25 and MiXCR to the public reads, then kept only in-frame beta chains. Each CDR3 protein gets just one entry, which takes the most common genes and DNA from the rows behind it. These V and J calls are TCRdb output, not the study's own analysis. This sample gives approximately 30,000 distinct CDR3 sequences in total; 20% to 25% of them show up just once. The ten top clones hold 25% to 30% of the sample.

TCR libraries for sorted subsets were made from 800,000 to 1,000,000 sorted CD4+ or CD8+ T cells. PBMCs were separated from peripheral blood using Ficoll-Hypaque density gradient centrifugation and then cryopreserved in liquid nitrogen. Paired sorted CD4+ and CD8+ subsets came from healthy controls, HAM/TSP patients and MS patients. Study-wide findings and limitations: The highest TCR clonal expansion was observed in HAM/TSP patients, whereas the lowest was observed in MS patients, even when compared with healthy controls. No identical CDR3 amino acid sequences were found to be shared among expanded clones across subjects, suggesting that TCR-beta repertoires were private in all groups.

Sequenced sample: CD4+ T cells from blood. This receptor chain uses TRBV5-1 and TRBJ2-2, and 11 junctional nucleotides match TRBD2. The sequence was obtained from a man aged 45-60 years with HTLV-1-associated myelopathy (HAM/TSP). The DNA reads as follows: TGCGCCAGCAGCGCCACTAGCGGGGGCACCGGGGAGCTGTTTTTT. Its protein reads: CASSATSGGTGELFF.